The clone carrying this TCR beta chain was detected only a few times. What it binds is unknown. The CDR3 carries no conserved terminal phenylalanine or tryptophan, so it likely arises from a read error. The sample originates from a study of tumor-infiltrating lymphocytes in primary liver carcinoma. About the study: Primary liver carcinoma, confirmed by histopathology, was surgically resected.

Constant-region priming of about 520 ng total RNA yielded TCR beta cDNA. Researchers made the TCR beta libraries by running three nested multiplex PCR rounds with slightly modified ARM-PCR. The opening two PCR rounds, roughly 11 cycles each, paired TRBV1-TRBV30 forward primers with a C-beta reverse primer. TCRdb re-called the multiplex PCR reads through MiXCR, storing one row per CDR3 protein. The repertoire includes some 180,000 distinct CDR3 sequences, about 60% of them detected once, and 65% to 80% sits in the top ten. Findings and caveats of the study: Pairs of tumor regions overlapped more than tumor-adjacent and tumor-blood pairs did.

Unsorted whole blood supplied the RNA, and germline DNA was extracted too. At sampling, these chronic HBV carriers had received no treatment. The V end was cut by 7 bases, the J end by 5 bases, with 14 bases between. CDR3 length: 13 amino acids. The germline gives CDR1 WSHSY, CDR2 SAAADI. The TCR originated in a middle-aged man with primary liver carcinoma and hepatitis B virus infection. The sample taken for sequencing was peripheral blood. The J gene is TRBJ2-5, the V gene TRBV10-2; D gene ambiguous. The CDR3 DNA reads TGCGCCAGCACCAGGAACGCTGGGGAGACCCAGTACTCC. The encoded protein is CASTRNAGETQYS.